The clone carrying this TCR beta chain has ten or more counts. Its matching antigen is unknown. The data originate from a study of blood T cells in healthy people across ages. Regarding the study as a whole: Compared with aged donors, long-lived donors showed fewer expanded clones, suggesting selection.

No fewer than 5.5 micrograms of total RNA were isolated from every sample. In germline, CDR1 is MDHEN, CDR2 SYDVKM. Trimming removed 6 bases at V and 0 bases at J, with 9 bases between. The CDR3 length is 13 residues. The authors ran a second PCR of 7 to 11 cycles using a sample-barcoded 5' primer and a J-beta primer mix. In TCRdb, the 5' RACE reads were re-called with MiXCR into one record per CDR3 protein. The profile covers fewer than 950,000 distinct CDR3 sequences, with roughly 40% appearing a single time and 10% to 15% taken by the ten largest. The chain carries TRBV28 and TRBJ2-7; D tentatively reads TRBD1 or TRBD2 (5 bases each). Input material: blood. This TCR was recovered from a man aged 18 to 35 in good health. Here the CDR3 reads CASRGVSSYEQYF. The CDR3 region has the DNA TGTGCCAGCAGGGGGGTAAGCTCCTACGAGCAGTACTTC.